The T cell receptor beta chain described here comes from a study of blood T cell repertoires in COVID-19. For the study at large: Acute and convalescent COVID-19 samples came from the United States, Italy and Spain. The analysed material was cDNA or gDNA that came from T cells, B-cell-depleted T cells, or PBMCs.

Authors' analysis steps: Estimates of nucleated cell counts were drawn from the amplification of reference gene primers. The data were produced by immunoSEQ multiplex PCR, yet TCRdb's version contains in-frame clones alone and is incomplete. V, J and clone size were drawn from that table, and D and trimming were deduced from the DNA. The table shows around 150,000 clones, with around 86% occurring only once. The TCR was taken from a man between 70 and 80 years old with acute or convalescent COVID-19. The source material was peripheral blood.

CDR3 amino acids: CASSQGTGSYGYTF. CDR3 DNA: TGTGCCAGCAGCCAAGGGACAGGGAGCTATGGCTACACCTTC. This chain uses TRBV4-2 with TRBJ1-2; the match to TRBD1 covers 8 bases. In germline, CDR1 is LGHNA, CDR2 YNFKEQ. The CDR3 runs to 14 residues. Trimming cost V 1 base and J 4 bases; bases outside gene matches: 2.